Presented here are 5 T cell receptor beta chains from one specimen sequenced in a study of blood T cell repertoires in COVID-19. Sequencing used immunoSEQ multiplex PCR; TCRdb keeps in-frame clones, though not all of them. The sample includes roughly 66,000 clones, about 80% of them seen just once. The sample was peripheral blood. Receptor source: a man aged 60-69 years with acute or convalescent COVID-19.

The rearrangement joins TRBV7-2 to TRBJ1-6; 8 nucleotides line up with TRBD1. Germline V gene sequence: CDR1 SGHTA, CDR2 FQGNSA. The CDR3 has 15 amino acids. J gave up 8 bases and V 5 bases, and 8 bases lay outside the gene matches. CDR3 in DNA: TGTGCCAGCAGCGCAGGACAGGGCCCTGATTCACCCCTCCACTTT. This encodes CASSAGQGPDSPLHF.

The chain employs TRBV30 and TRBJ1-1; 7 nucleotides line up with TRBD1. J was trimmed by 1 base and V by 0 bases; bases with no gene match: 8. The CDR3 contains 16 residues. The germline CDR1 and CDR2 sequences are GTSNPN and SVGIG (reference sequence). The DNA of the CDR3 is TGTGCCTGGAGTGTCTTTACAGGGGAGTGGAACACTGAAGCTTTCTTT. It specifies CAWSVFTGEWNTEAFF.

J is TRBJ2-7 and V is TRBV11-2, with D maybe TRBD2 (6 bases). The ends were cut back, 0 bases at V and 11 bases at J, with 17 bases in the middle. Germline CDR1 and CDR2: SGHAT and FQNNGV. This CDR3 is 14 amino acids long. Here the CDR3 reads CASSLERRGRGKYV. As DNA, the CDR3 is TGTGCCAGCAGCTTAGAGAGGAGGGGCCGAGGAAAGTACGTC.

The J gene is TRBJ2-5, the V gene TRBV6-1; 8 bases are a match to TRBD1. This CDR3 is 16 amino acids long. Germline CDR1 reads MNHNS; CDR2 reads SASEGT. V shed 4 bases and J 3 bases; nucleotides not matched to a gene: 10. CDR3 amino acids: CASSGPAGTGEETQYF. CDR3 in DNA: TGTGCCAGCAGTGGACCCGCCGGGACAGGAGAAGAGACCCAGTACTTC.

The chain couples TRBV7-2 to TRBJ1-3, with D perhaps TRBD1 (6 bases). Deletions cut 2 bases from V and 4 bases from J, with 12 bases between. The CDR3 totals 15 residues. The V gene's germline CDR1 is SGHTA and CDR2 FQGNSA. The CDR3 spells CASSLSGAKGNTIYF. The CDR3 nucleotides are TGTGCCAGCAGCTTATCAGGGGCTAAGGGAAACACCATATATTTT.